Each of the 16 T cell receptor beta chains below was sequenced from the same sample in a study of T cell clonotyping in hematopoietic cell transplantation listed by TCRdb under 2021. The meaning of the sample's time point label: 100 days after allo-HCT. The library was generated by the immunoSEQ multiplex PCR assay. TCRdb took over this immuneACCESS table, retaining in-frame rearrangements with V and J assigned. Such tables are incomplete; in checked studies, under half of the missing clones stem from an unresolved V gene, and the remainder is unexplained. In all, the sample holds about 10,000 clones, and 51% of those were seen once. 10% to 15% of the sample belongs to the ten largest clones. The sequenced sample was peripheral blood mononuclear cells, obtained 100 days after allogeneic stem cell transplant. These receptors all stem from a female patient aged 45-65 years who had an allogeneic stem cell transplant from an unrelated donor, so the T cells may come from the graft donor. Some clones in this sample may be carry-over from other donors' samples.

This clone was counted between two and nine times. This chain's CDR3 is CAPRGGGRSETQYF. CDR3 sequence (DNA): TGTGCCCCCCGGGGAGGGGGCAGATCTGAAACCCAGTACTTC. The chain employs TRBV14 and TRBJ2-5; D may match TRBD1 or TRBD2 (7 bases each). V was trimmed by 11 bases and J by 8 bases, leaving 24 bases between them. The germline gives CDR1 SGHDN, CDR2 FVKESK. The CDR3 is 14 amino acids.

The chain uses TRBV27 and TRBJ1-2, with D possibly TRBD1 on 5 matching bases. This CDR3 contains 13 residues. The germline CDR1 and CDR2 sequences are MNHEY and SMNVEV (reference sequence). V was pared by 4 bases and J by 7 bases, with 13 bases between. The CDR3 DNA follows: TGTGCCAGCAGTTCATCGATACAGGCTGGCTACACCTTC. It codes for CASSSSIQAGYTF.

This chain connects TRBV30 to TRBJ1-4, with TRBD1 matching over 9 bases. The germline V gene encodes CDR1 GTSNPN and CDR2 SVGIG (reference sequence). The trim removed 7 bases at V and 8 bases at J, leaving 11 bases unmatched. This CDR3 is built from 14 residues. The CDR3 sequence: CAFDKGQGSEKLFF. The CDR3 coding sequence is TGTGCCTTCGACAAAGGACAGGGGTCCGAAAAACTGTTTTTT.

The V and J genes are TRBV5-1 and TRBJ1-3; D call uncertain. There are 14 residues in the CDR3. Germline CDR1 and CDR2: SGHRS and YFSETQ. V dropped 0 bases and J dropped 3 bases, with 7 bases sitting between them. The CDR3: CASSLEGLGNTIYF. The CDR3 region has the DNA TGCGCCAGCAGCTTGGAGGGCCTTGGAAACACCATATATTTT.

This clone was seen a few times. The chain has TRBV19 and TRBJ2-7, with 10 bases aligning to TRBD1. V dropped 3 bases and J dropped 5; count of bases not matched to a gene: 4. The CDR3 has 14 amino acids. Germline-derived CDR1 and CDR2 are LNHDA and SQIVND (reference sequence). In DNA form, the CDR3 reads TGTGCCAGTAGTATGACAGGGGGCGTCGACGAGCAGTACTTC. Protein sequence: CASSMTGGVDEQYF.

The chain is built from TRBV14 and TRBJ2-1, with 7 bases aligning to TRBD1. This CDR3 spans 15 amino acids. The germline V gene encodes CDR1 SGHDN and CDR2 FVKESK. The J segment lost 0 bases and the V segment lost 5 bases, leaving 4 bases of the junction unmatched. Here the CDR3 reads CASSSDRDSYNEQFF. The CDR3 DNA follows: TGTGCCAGCAGCTCCGACAGGGACTCCTACAATGAGCAGTTCTTC.

The CDR3 protein is CASGPGNYEQYF. The CDR3 coding sequence is TGTGCCAGCGGTCCGGGAAACTACGAGCAGTACTTC. The chain links TRBV9 to TRBJ2-7; D might be TRBD2 (5 bases). This CDR3 region has 12 residues. Germline loops: CDR1 SGDLS, CDR2 YYNGEE. V lost 7 bases and J 3 bases, leaving 11 bases between the germline ends.

This clone was seen more than once but under ten times. The rearrangement links TRBV30 to TRBJ2-2; TRBD2 matches 12 bases. The CDR3 covers 18 residues. Germline loops: CDR1 GTSNPN, CDR2 SVGIG (reference sequence). Unmatched junction bases numbered 12, after V lost 3 bases and J lost 4 bases. This chain's CDR3 is CAWRTSGSRVGGTGELFF. In DNA form, the CDR3 reads TGTGCCTGGAGGACTAGCGGGAGTAGAGTTGGTGGCACCGGGGAGCTGTTTTTT.

V is TRBV30 and J is TRBJ1-2; D might be TRBD1 (5 bases). The CDR3 contains 13 residues. V was cut by 2 bases and J by 8 bases, with 15 bases left in between. Germline V gene lookup returns CDR1 GTSNPN and CDR2 SVGIG (reference sequence). The CDR3 loop is CAWSLRGVTGYTF. Written as DNA, the CDR3 is TGTGCCTGGAGTCTTAGGGGAGTAACGGGCTACACCTTC. Complete variable domain (other parts from reference TRBV30 and TRBJ1-2): SQTIHQWPATLVQPVGSPLSLECTVEGTSNPNLYWYRQAAGRGLQLLFYSVGIGQISSEVPQNLSASRPQDRQFILSSKKLLLSDSGFYLCAWSLRGVTGYTFGSGTRLTVV.

This clone was counted between two and nine times. The chain employs TRBV30 and TRBJ1-4; tentatively, D is TRBD1 (6 bases). V shed 1 base and J shed 4 bases, with 10 bases lying between them. CDR3 size: 14 residues. Germline CDR1 is GTSNPN and CDR2 is SVGIG (reference sequence). DNA of the CDR3: TGTGCCTGGAGTGGCGCAGGGGTTAATGAAAAACTGTTTTTT. Its translation: CAWSGAGVNEKLFF.

The chain links TRBV30 to TRBJ1-5; tentative D call: TRBD1 (6 bases). The germline gives CDR1 GTSNPN, CDR2 SVGIG (reference sequence). The CDR3 covers 13 residues. With 5 bases removed from V and 7 bases from J, the gap between germline ends came to 15 bases. The DNA for the CDR3 is TGTGCCTGGTCAATACAGGGAAAACAGCCCCAGCATTTT. This codes for CAWSIQGKQPQHF.

The CDR3 spells CASSELPRDMINNEQFF. The CDR3 region has the DNA TGTGCCAGCAGTGAATTGCCTCGGGACATGATAAACAATGAGCAGTTCTTC. This chain uses TRBV25-1 with TRBJ2-1, with a tentative D call TRBD1 (6 bases). The ends were cut back, 1 base at V and 5 bases at J, with 18 bases in the middle. CDR3 length equals 17 residues. Germline assignment: CDR1 MGHDK and CDR2 SYGVNS.

This clone was counted a few times. This chain connects TRBV2 to TRBJ2-2; TRBD2 matches 12 bases. The V segment lost 6 bases and the J segment 3 bases; nucleotides outside the gene matches: 2. The germline V gene encodes CDR1 SNHLY and CDR2 FYNNEI. The CDR3 is 15 residues long. The DNA for the CDR3 is TGTGCCAGCAGGAGACTAGCGGGGGACACCGGGGAGCTGTTTTTT. Its protein product is CASRRLAGDTGELFF. The entire variable domain, with the rest obtained from reference TRBV2 and TRBJ2-2, is as follows: EPEVTQTPSHQVTQMGQEVILRCVPISNHLYFYWYRQILGQKVEFLVSFYNNEISEKSEIFDDQFSVERPDGSNFTLKIRSTKLEDSAMYFCASRRLAGDTGELFFGEGSRLTVL.

V usage is TRBV30 and J usage is TRBJ1-1, with D possibly matching TRBD1 (5 bases). The CDR3 consists of 12 residues. Germline-derived CDR1 and CDR2 are GTSNPN and SVGIG (reference sequence). Trimming shortened V by 0 bases and J by 10 bases, and 12 bases separated the two germline ends. The CDR3 spells CAWSVEGRAAFF. The CDR3 coding sequence is TGTGCCTGGAGTGTGGAGGGGAGGGCAGCTTTCTTT. Together with reference TRBV30 and TRBJ1-1, the CDR3 gives the full variable domain: SQTIHQWPATLVQPVGSPLSLECTVEGTSNPNLYWYRQAAGRGLQLLFYSVGIGQISSEVPQNLSASRPQDRQFILSSKKLLLSDSGFYLCAWSVEGRAAFFGQGTRLTVV.

The V call is TRBV30, the J call TRBJ1-2, with 9 nucleotides matching TRBD1. Germline CDR1 is GTSNPN and CDR2 is SVGIG (reference sequence). The CDR3 runs 13 residues. The CDR3 protein is CARPRGTGYGYTF. CDR3 bases: TGTGCTCGCCCTCGTGGGACAGGGTATGGCTACACCTTC.

The rearrangement uses TRBV30 and TRBJ2-5; a weak D match, TRBD2 (5 bases). The CDR3 runs 14 residues. Germline values: CDR1 GTSNPN, CDR2 SVGIG (reference sequence). V was cut by 3 bases and J by 2 bases, with 13 bases left in between. CDR3 residues: CAWSGDYKQETQYF. CDR3 coding DNA: TGTGCCTGGAGCGGCGACTATAAACAAGAGACCCAGTACTTC.